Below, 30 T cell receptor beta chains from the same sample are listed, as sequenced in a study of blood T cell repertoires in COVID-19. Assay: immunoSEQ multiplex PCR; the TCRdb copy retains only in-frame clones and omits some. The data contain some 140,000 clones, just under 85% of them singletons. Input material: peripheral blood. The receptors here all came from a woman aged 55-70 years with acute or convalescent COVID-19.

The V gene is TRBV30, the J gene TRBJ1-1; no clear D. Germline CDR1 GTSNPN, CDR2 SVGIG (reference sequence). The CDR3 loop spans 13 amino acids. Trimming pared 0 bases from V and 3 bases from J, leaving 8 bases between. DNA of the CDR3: TGTGCCTGGAGTGTATCCCAGGACACTGAAGCTTTCTTT. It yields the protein CAWSVSQDTEAFF.

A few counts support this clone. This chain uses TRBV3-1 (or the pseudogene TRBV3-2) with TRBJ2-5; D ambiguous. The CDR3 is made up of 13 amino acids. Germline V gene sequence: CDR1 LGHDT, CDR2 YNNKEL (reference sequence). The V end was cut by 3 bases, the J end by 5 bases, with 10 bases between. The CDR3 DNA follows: TGTGCCAGCAGCCAGAACACCGGGGAGACCCAGTACTTC. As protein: CASSQNTGETQYF.

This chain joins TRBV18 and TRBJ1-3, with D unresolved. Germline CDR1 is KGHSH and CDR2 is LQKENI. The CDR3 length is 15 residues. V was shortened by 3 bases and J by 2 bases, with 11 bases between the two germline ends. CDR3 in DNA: TGTGCCAGCTCACCCCAGGAGGGCACTGGAAACACCATATATTTT. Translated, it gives CASSPQEGTGNTIYF.

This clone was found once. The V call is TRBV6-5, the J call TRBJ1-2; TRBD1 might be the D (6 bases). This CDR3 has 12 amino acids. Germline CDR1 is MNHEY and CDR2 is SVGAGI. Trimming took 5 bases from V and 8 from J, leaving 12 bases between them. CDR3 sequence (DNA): TGTGCCAGCAGTCAGTCAGACAGGGGCTACACCTTC. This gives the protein CASSQSDRGYTF.

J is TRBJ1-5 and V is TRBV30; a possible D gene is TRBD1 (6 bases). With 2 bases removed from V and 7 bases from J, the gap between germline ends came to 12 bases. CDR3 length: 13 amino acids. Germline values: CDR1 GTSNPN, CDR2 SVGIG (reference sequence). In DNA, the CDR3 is TGTGCCTGGAGTACGGGACATCAGCAGCCCCAGCATTTT. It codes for CAWSTGHQQPQHF.

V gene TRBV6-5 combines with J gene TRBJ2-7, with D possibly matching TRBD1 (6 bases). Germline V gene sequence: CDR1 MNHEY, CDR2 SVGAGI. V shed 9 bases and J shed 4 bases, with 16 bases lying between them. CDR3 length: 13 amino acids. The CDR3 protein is CASWPGHAYEQYF. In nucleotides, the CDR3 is TGTGCCAGTTGGCCGGGACATGCTTACGAGCAGTACTTC.

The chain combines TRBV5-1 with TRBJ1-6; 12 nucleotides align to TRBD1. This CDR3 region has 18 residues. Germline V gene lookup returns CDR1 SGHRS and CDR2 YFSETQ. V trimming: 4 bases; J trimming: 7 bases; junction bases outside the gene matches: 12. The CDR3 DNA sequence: TGCGCCAGCAGCCTCCGGGACAGGGGGCTTGGTGCGAATTCACCCCTCCACTTT. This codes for CASSLRDRGLGANSPLHF.

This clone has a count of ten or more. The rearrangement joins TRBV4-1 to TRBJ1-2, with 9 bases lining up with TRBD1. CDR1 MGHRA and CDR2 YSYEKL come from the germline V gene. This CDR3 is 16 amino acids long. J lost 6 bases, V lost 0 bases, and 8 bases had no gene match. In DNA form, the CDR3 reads TGCGCCAGCAGCCAAGACAGGGACAGGGTAATAGATGGCTACACCTTC. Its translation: CASSQDRDRVIDGYTF.

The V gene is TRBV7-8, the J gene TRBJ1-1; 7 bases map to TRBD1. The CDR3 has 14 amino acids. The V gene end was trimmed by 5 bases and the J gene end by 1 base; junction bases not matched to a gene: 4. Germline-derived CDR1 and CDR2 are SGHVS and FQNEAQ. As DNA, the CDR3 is TGTGCCAGCAGCCGGGGACAGACGAACACTGAAGCTTTCTTT. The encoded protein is CASSRGQTNTEAFF.

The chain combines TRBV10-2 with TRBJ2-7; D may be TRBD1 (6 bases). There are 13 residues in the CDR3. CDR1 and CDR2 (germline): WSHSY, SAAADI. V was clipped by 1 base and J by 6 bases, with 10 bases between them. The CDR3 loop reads CASSEYRGGEQYV. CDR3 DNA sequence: TGCGCCAGCAGTGAGTATCGAGGGGGCGAGCAGTACGTC.

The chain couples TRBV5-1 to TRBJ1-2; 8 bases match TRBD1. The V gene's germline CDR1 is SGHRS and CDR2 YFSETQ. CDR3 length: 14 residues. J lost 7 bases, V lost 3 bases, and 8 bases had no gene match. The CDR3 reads CASSSPGGAVGYTF. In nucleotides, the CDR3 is TGCGCCAGCAGCTCCCCAGGGGGCGCGGTTGGCTACACCTTC.

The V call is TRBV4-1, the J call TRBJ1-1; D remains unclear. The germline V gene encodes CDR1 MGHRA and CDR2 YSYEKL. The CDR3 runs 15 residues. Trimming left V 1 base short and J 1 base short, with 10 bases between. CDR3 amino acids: CASSQGRTTNTEAFF. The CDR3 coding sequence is TGCGCCAGCAGCCAAGGTCGGACTACGAACACTGAAGCTTTCTTT.

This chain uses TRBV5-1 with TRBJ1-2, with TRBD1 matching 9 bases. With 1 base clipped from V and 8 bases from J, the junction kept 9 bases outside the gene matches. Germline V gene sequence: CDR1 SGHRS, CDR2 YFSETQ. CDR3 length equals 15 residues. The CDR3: CASSLTTGGARGYTF. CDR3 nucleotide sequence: TGCGCCAGCAGCTTGACTACAGGGGGCGCGAGGGGCTACACCTTC.

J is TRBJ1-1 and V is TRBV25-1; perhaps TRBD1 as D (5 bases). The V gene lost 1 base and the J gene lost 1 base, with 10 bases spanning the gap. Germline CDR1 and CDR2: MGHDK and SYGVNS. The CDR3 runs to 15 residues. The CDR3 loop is CASSELAGRNTEAFF. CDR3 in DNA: TGTGCCAGCAGTGAATTGGCAGGGCGGAACACTGAAGCTTTCTTT.

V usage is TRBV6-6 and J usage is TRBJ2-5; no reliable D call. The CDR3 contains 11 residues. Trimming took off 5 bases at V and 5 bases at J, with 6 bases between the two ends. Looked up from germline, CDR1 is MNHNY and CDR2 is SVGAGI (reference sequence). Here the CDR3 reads CASSRLETQYF. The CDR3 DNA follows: TGTGCCAGCAGTCGTCTGGAGACCCAGTACTTC.

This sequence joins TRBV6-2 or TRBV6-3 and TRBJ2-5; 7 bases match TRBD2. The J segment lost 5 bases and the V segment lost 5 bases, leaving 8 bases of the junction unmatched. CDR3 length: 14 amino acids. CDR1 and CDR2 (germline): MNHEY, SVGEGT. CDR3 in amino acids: CASSRSGVWETQYF. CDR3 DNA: TGTGCCAGCAGTCGGAGCGGGGTGTGGGAGACCCAGTACTTC.

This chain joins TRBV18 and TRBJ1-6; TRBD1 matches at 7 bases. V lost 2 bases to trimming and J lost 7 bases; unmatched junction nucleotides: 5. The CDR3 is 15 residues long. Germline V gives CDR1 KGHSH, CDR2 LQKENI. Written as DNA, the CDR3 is TGTGCCAGCTCACCAGGGCAGGGGGAGAATTCACCCCTCCACTTT. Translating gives CASSPGQGENSPLHF.

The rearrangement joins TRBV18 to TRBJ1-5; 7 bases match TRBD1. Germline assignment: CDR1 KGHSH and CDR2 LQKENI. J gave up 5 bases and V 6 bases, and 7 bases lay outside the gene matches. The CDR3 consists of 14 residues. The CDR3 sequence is CASSIDRVHQPQHF. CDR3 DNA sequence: TGTGCCAGCTCTATCGACAGGGTCCATCAGCCCCAGCATTTT.

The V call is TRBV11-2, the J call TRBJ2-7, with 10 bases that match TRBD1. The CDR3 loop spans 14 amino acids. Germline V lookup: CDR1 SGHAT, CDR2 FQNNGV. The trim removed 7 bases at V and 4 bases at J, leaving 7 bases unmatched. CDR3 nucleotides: TGTGCCAGCACCAACGACAGGGGGCAATACGAGCAGTACTTC. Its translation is CASTNDRGQYEQYF. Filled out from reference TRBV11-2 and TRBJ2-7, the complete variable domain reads EAGVAQSPRYKIIEKRQSVAFWCNPISGHATLYWYQQILGQGPKLLIQFQNNGVVDDSQLPKDRFSAERLKGVDSTLKIQPAKLEDSAVYLCASTNDRGQYEQYFGPGTRLTVT.

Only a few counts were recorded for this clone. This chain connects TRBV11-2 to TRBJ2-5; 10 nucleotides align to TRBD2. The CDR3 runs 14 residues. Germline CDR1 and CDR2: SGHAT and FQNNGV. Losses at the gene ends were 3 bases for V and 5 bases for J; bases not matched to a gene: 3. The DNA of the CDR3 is TGTGCCAGCAGCTTCTCTAGCGGGGGTGAGACCCAGTACTTC. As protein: CASSFSSGGETQYF.

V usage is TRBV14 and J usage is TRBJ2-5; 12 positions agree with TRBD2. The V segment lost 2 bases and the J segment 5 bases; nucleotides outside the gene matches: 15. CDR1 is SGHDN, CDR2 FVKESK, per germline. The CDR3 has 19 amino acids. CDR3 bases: TGTGCCAGCAGCCAACCACCCCTCGGACTAGCGGGGCCACGGGAGACCCAGTACTTC. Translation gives CASSQPPLGLAGPRETQYF.

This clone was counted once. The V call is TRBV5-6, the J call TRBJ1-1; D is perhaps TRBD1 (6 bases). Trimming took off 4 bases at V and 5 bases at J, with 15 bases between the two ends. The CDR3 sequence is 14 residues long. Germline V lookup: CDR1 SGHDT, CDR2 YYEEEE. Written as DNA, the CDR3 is TGTGCCAGCAGCGCCCGGGGGGGCGGGACTGAAGCTTTCTTT. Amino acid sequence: CASSARGGGTEAFF.

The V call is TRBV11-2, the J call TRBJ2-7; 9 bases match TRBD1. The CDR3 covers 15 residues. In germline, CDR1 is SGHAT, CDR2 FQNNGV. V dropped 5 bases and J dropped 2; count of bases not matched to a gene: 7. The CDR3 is CASSRPGDRAYEQYF. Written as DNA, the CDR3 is TGTGCCAGCAGCCGACCCGGGGACAGGGCCTACGAGCAGTACTTC.

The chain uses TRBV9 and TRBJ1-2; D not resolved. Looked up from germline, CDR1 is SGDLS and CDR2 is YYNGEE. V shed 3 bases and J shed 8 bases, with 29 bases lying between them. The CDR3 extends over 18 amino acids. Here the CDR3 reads CASSARPGRRSTWSGYTF. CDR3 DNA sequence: TGTGCCAGCAGCGCCCGCCCTGGACGGAGGTCTACTTGGAGCGGCTACACCTTC.

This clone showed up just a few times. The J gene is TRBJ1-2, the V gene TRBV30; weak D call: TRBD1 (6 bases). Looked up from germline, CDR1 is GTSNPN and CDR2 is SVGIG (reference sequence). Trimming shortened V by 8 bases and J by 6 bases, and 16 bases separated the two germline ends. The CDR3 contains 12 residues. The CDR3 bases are TGTGCCAGTCAACAGGGAGGGAATGGCTACACCTTC. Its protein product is CASQQGGNGYTF.

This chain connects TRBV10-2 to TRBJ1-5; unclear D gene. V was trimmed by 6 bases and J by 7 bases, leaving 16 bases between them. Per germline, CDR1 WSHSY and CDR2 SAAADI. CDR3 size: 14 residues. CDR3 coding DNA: TGCGCCAGCAGAGAAGGTATGGGCGGGCAGCCCCAGCATTTT. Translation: CASREGMGGQPQHF.

CDR3: CASISGTSGFKSSYEQYV. The CDR3 DNA reads TGTGCCAGCATATCCGGGACTAGCGGATTTAAGAGCTCCTACGAGCAGTACGTC. The gene calls are TRBV27 and TRBJ2-7; 11 bases align to TRBD2. Germline values: CDR1 MNHEY, CDR2 SMNVEV (reference sequence). There are 18 residues in the CDR3. V shed 7 bases and J 0 bases; nucleotides not matched to a gene: 14.

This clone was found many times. Written as DNA, the CDR3 is TGTGCCAGCTGGGACAGGGGCGCCCAAGAGACCCAGTACTTC. Protein product: CASWDRGAQETQYF. V is TRBV2 and J is TRBJ2-5, with 10 positions matching TRBD1. CDR1 is SNHLY and CDR2 is FYNNEI in the germline V gene. The CDR3 loop spans 14 amino acids. V shed 8 bases, J shed 1 base, and the junction held 4 bases outside the gene matches.

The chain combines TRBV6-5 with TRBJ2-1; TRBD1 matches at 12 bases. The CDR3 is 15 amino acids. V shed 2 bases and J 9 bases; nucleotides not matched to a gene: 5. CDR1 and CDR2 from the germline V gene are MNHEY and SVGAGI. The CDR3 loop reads CASSYRDRGRGEQFF. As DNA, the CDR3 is TGTGCCAGCAGTTACCGGGACAGGGGGCGCGGTGAGCAGTTCTTC.

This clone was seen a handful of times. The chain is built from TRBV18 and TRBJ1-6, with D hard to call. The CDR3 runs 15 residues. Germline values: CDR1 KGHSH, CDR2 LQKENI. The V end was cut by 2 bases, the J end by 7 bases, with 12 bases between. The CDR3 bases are TGTGCCAGCTCACCATCTCTTCAGGAAAATTCACCCCTCCACTTT. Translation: CASSPSLQENSPLHF.